This is a list of T cell receptor beta chains from one sample in a study of OX40 agonist ivuxolimab in advanced cancers. Assay used: immunoSEQ multiplex PCR; TCRdb lists only in-frame clones, some missing. Of about 20,000 clones listed, about four fifths are singletons. The source was CD4+ or CD8+ T cells sorted from blood, collected in a trial of the OX40 agonist ivuxolimab. These receptor sequences come from an adult with an advanced solid tumor such as melanoma, head and neck, liver or kidney cancer. Each CDR3 is given with its conserved first and last residue. The listing skips clone size in some rows; elsewhere it reads once, few, many or a size class.

V gene	J gene	CDR3 length	clone size	CDR3 protein
TRBV4-2	TRBJ1-2	13	.	CASSQNDGNGYTF
TRBV7-2	TRBJ1-1	19	.	CASSLSNPRIYRVITEAFF
TRBV13	TRBJ2-7	13	.	CATSEGISYEQYF
TRBV18	TRBJ1-1	16	.	CASSHLGEGSDTEAFF
TRBV7-9	TRBJ1-1	15	.	CASSLKNPMNTEAFF
TRBV30	TRBJ1-2	11	few	CATGGAYGYTF
TRBV7-6	TRBJ2-2	16	once	CASSLPGGSNTGELFF
TRBV27	TRBJ1-2	11	few	CASGAGDGYTF
TRBV27	TRBJ1-3	13	.	CASSPYSGNTIYF
TRBV4-1	TRBJ1-1	14	.	CASRQLHMNTEAFF
TRBV19	TRBJ1-5	15	.	CASSFRDQNFQPQHF
TRBV7-9	TRBJ1-5	15	few	CASSRDREEGQPQHF
TRBV19	TRBJ1-1	16	.	CASSVPGQALNTEAFF
TRBV6-6	TRBJ2-7	13	few	CASSDTPSYEQYF
TRBV7-8	TRBJ2-3	15	.	CASSLGQGNTDTQYF
TRBV2	TRBJ1-6	14	few	CATRGSSYNSPLHF
TRBV4-1	TRBJ2-6	13	.	CASSGSGANVLTF
TRBV12-5	TRBJ1-1	12	.	CASGLFSAEAFF
TRBV7-8	TRBJ1-2	16	.	CASSSRTDKGIYGYTF
TRBV4-3	TRBJ2-7	16	.	CASSQDWAPDAYEQYF
TRBV6-1	TRBJ2-7	14	.	CASSDLSPSYEQYF
TRBV7-8	TRBJ2-7	13	.	CAVQGAQPYEQYF
TRBV6-6	TRBJ1-4	14	.	CASSYGTGDEKLFF
TRBV27	TRBJ2-1	13	.	CASSSQGYNEQFF